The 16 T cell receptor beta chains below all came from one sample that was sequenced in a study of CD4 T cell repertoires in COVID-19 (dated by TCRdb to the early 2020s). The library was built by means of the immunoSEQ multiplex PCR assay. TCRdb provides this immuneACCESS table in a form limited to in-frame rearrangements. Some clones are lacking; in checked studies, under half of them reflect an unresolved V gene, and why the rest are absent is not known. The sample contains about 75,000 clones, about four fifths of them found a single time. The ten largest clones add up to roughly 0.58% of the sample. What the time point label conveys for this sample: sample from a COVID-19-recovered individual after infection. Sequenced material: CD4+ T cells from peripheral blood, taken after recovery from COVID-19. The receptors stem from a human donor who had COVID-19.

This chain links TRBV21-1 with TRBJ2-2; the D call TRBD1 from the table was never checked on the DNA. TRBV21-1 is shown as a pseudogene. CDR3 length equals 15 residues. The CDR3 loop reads CASSTTGGGGGELFF. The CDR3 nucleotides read TGTGCCAGCAGCACTACAGGGGGAGGAGGCGGGGAGCTGTTTTTT.

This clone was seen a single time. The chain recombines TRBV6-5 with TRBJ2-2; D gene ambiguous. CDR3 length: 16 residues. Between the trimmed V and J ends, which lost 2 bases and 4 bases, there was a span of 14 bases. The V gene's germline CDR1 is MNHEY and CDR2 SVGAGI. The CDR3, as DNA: TGTGCCAGCAGTTACGTATCCGCGAGCAGCACCGGGGAGCTGTTTTTT. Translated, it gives CASSYVSASSTGELFF.

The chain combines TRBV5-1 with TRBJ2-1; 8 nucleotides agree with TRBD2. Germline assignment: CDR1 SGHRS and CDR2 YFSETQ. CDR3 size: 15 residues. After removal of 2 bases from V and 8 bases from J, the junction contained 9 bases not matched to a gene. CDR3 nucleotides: TGCGCCAGCAGCTTCCCCACGGGAGCGGGAGATGAGCAGTTCTTC. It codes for CASSFPTGAGDEQFF.

Written as DNA, the CDR3 is TGCGCCAGCAGTCGGGGCCCAGAAACTCACAGGGCAACTAATGAAAAACTGTTTTTT. Translated: CASSRGPETHRATNEKLFF. The J gene is TRBJ1-4, the V gene TRBV10-1, with D possibly being TRBD1 (6 bases). Trimming took 5 bases from V and 0 from J, leaving 22 bases between them. The CDR3 loop spans 19 amino acids. Germline CDR1 and CDR2: WNHNN and SYGVQD (reference sequence).

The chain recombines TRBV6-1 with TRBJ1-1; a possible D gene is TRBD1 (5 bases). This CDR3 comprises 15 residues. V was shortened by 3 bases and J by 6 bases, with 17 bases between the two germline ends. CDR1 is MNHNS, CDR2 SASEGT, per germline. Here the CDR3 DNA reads TGTGCCAGCAGTGACGGACACCCCAATAACCCTGAAGCTTTCTTT. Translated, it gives CASSDGHPNNPEAFF.

The CDR3 coding sequence is TGTGCCGTGGGAGGGGGCAGAAAACTTCCGCCGTACACCGGGGAGCTGTTTTTT. Residues: CAVGGGRKLPPYTGELFF. The chain couples TRBV19 to TRBJ2-2; D possibly uses TRBD1 or TRBD2 (7 bases each). V lost 11 bases and J 3 bases, leaving 28 bases between the germline ends. The length of the CDR3 is 18 residues. Germline loops: CDR1 LNHDA, CDR2 SQIVND (reference sequence).

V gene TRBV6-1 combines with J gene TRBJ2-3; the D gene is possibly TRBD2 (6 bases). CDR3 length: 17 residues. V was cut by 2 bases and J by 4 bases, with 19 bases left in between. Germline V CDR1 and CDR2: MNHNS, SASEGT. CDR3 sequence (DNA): TGTGCCAGCAGTGAATCTCCGGCGGGATGGTCATCAGATACGCAGTATTTT. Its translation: CASSESPAGWSSDTQYF.

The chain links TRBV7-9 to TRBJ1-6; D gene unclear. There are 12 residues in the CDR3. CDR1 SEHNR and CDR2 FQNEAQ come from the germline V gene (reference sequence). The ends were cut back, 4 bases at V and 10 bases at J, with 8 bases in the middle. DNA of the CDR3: TGTGCCAGCAGCTCAAGTGGATCACCCCTCCACTTT. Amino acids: CASSSSGSPLHF. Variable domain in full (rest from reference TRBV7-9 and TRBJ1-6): DTGVSQNPRHKITKRGQNVTFRCDPISEHNRLYWYRQTLGQGPEFLTYFQNEAQLEKSRLLSDRFSAERPKGSFSTLEIQRTEQGDSAMYLCASSSSGSPLHFGNGTRLTVT.

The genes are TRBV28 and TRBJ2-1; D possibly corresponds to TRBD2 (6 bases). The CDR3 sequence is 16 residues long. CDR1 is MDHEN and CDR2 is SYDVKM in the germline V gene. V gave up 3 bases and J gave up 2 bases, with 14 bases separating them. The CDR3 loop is CASSFGTSKTYNEQFF. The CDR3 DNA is TGTGCCAGCAGTTTTGGGACTTCTAAGACCTACAATGAGCAGTTCTTC.

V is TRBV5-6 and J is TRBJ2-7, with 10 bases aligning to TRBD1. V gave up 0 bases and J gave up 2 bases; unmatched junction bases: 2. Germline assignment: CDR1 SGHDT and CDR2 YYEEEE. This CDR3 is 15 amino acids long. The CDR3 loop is CASSLGTGGAYEQYF. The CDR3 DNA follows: TGTGCCAGCAGCTTGGGGACAGGGGGAGCCTACGAGCAGTACTTC.

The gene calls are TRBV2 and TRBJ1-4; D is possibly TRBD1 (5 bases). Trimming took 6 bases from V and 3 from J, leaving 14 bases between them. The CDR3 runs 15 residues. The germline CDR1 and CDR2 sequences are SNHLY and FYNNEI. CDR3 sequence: CASRDVGPANEKLFF. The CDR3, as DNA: TGTGCCAGCAGGGACGTGGGGCCAGCTAATGAAAAACTGTTTTTT.

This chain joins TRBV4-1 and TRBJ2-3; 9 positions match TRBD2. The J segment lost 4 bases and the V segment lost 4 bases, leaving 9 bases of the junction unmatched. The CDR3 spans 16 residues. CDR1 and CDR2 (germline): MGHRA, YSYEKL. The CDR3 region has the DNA TGCGCCAGCAGCCCTTCCGGCGGGGGGGCAGCAGATACGCAGTATTTT. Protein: CASSPSGGGAADTQYF.

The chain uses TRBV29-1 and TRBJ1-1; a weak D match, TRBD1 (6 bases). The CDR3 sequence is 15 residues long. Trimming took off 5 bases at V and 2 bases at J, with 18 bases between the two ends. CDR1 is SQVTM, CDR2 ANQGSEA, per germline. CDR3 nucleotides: TGCAGCGTTCTCCGGTCGGTGGGGGCAAACACTGAAGCTTTCTTT. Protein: CSVLRSVGANTEAFF.

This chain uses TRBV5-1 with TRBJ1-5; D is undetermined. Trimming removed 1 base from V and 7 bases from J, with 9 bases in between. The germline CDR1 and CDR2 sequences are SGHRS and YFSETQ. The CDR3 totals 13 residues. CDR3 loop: CASSLSVGQPQHF. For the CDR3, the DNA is TGCGCCAGCAGCTTGTCGGTGGGCCAGCCCCAGCATTTT.

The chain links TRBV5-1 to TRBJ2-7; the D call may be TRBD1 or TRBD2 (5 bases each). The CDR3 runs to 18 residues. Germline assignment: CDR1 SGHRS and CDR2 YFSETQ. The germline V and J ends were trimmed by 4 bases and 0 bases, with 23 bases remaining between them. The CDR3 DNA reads TGCGCCAGCAGCCATACGCCCCCCGGGACGCAAAGCTCCTACGAGCAGTACTTC. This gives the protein CASSHTPPGTQSSYEQYF.

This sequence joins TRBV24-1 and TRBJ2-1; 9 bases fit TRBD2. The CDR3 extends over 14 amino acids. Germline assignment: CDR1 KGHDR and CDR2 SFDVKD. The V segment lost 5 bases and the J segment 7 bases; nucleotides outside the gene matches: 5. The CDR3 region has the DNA TGTGCCACCAGTGGGGCTAGCGGGAAGAATGAGCAGTTCTTC. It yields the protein CATSGASGKNEQFF.